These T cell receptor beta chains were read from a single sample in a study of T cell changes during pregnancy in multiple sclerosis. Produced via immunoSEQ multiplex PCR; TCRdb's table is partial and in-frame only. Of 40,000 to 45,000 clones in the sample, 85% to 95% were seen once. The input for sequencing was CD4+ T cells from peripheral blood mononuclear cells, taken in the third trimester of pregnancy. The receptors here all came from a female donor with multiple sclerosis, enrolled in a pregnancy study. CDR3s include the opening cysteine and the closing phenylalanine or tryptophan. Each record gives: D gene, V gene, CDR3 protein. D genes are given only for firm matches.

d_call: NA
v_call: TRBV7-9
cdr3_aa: CASSSTGNTEAFF

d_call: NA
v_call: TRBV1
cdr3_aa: CTSSLTSGGARETQYF

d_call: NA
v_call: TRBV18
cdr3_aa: CASSPPYSQQFF

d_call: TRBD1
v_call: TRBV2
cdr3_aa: CASRNPGQRNIQYF

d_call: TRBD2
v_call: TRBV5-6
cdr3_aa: CASSPELAGEKETQYF

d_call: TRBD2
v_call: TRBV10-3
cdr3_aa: CAISPLAGAYEQYF

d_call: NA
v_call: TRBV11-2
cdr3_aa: CASSPKWGGYGYTF

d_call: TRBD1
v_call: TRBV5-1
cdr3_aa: CASSMRGHGYGYTF

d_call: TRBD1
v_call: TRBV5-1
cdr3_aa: CASSLSGGPGSETQYF

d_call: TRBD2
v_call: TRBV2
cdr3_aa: CASRASGSTDTQYF

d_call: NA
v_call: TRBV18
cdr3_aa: CASSSEQASGNTIYF

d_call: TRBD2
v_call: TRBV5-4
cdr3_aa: CASSPTSGSYNEQFF

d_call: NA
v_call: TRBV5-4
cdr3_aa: CASSRPVGDTGELFF

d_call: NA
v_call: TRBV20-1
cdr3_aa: CSARRVNEQFF

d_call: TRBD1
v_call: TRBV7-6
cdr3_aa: CASSLLGTGNTGELFF

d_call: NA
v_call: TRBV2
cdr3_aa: CASRTDFSRRQPQHF

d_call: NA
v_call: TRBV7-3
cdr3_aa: CASSLNRASTSDTQYF

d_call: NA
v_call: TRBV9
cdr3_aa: CASTRGDGNYGYTF

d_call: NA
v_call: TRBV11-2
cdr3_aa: CASSLIGTGELFF

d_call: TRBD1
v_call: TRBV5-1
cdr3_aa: CASSLGGTVYQETQYF

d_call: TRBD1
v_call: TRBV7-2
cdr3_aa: CASSRDRDRGYEQYF

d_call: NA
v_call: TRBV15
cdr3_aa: CATSRDFRQVGRAFF

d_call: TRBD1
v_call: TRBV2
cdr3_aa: CASSGPGTASDLYTF

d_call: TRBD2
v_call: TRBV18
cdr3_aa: CASSPSPLSGAEQYF

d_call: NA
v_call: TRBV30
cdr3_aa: CAWSTAGQPQHF

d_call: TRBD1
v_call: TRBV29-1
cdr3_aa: CSVSGGYGTDTQYF

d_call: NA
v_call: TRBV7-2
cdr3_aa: CASSWGDSLSYEQYF

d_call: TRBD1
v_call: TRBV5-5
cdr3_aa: CASSSTVRTGGDRPQHF

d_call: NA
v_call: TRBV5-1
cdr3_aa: CASSLALAAYEQYF

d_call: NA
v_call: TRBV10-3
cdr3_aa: CAISSGTQRNEQFF

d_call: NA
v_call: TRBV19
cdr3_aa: CASKNSGNTIYF

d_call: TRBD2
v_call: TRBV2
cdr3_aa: CASSQRDSGGNEQFF

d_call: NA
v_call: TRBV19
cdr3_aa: CASSPGLSLYEQYF

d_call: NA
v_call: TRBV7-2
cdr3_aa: CASTEGFSGNTIYF